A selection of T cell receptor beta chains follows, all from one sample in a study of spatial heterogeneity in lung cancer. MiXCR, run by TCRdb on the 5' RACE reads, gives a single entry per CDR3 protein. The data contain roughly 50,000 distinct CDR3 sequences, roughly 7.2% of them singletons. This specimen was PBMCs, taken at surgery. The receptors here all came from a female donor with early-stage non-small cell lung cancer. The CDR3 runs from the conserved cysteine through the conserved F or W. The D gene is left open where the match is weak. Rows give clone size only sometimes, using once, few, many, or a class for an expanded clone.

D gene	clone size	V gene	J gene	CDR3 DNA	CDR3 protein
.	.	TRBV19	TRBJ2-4	TGTGCCAGTAGTATTTACAGCGACGCCAAAAACATTCAGTACTTC	CASSIYSDAKNIQYF
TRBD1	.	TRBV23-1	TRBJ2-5	TGCGCCAGCGGTTCTCGGGTCGAGGACAGGGGGAGCGAGACCCAGTACTTC	CASGSRVEDRGSETQYF
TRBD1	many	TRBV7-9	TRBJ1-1	TGTGCCAGCAGCCACTCCTCGACGGACAGGGGCACTGAAGCTTTCTTT	CASSHSSTDRGTEAFF
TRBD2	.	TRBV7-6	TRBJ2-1	TGTGCCAGCAGCTTTCACAGCGGGGGCTCTGGTGACAATGAGCAGTTCTTC	CASSFHSGGSGDNEQFF
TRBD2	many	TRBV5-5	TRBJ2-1	TGTGCCAGCAGCTTTGTTCCAACCGGGACTAGCGGGACGAGCTCCTACAATGAGCAGTTCTTC	CASSFVPTGTSGTSSYNEQFF
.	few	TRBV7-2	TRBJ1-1	TGTGCCAGCAGCTTCTCGAACACTGAAGCTTTCTTT	CASSFSNTEAFF
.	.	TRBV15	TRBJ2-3	TGTGCCACCAGCAGAGAGGGCAAAGGTTTCCCTGGGGGAGATACGCAGTATTTT	CATSREGKGFPGGDTQYF
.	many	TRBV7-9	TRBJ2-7	TGTGCCAGCAGCTTAGTGGGCACCCTCGAGCAGTACTTC	CASSLVGTLEQYF
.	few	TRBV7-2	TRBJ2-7	TGTGCCAGCAGCTTAGGAGGATCGGTGCAGTACTTC	CASSLGGSVQYF
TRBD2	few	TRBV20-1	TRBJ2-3	TGCAGTGCTAGTCCTGTGGGACTAGCGGGGGGGATAGGCACAGATACGCAGTATTTT	CSASPVGLAGGIGTDTQYF
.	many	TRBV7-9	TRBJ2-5	TGTGCCAGCAGCCGACCAATTCGTATGAGGGAGTGGGACCAGTACTTC	CASSRPIRMREWDQYF
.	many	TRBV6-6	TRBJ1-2	TGTGCGGGGGGGGGGACACACTATGGCTACACCTTC	CAGGGTHYGYTF
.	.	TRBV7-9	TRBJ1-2	TGTGCCAGCAGCTTAGCGGGAGGTACCAACTATGGCTACACCTTC	CASSLAGGTNYGYTF
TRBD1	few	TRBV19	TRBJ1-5	TGTGCCACCTCACAGGGGGCAGGCAATCAGCCCCAGCATTTT	CATSQGAGNQPQHF
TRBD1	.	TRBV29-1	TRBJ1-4	TGCAGCGTGGATGCGACAGGGGGCAATGAAAAACTGTTTTTT	CSVDATGGNEKLFF
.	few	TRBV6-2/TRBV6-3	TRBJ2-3	TGTGCCAGCAGATTGGGGAACGTAGATACGCAGTATTTT	CASRLGNVDTQYF
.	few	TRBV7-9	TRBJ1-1	TGTGCCAGCAGCAACTCCGTCAGGAACACTGAAGCTTTCTTT	CASSNSVRNTEAFF
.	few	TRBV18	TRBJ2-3	TGTGCCAGCTCACCTGGGACTCTTACAGATACGCAGTATTTT	CASSPGTLTDTQYF
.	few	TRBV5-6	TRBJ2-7	TGTGCCAGCAGATTTCAGGGTCGCGAGCAGTACTTC	CASRFQGREQYF
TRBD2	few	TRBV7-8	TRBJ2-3	TGTGCCAGCAGAGGAGCGGGGACCTCCACAGATACGCAGTATTTT	CASRGAGTSTDTQYF
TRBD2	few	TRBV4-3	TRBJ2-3	TGCGCCAGCAGCCAAGATGTCCCCTTGGGGAGAGCGGGGGGGCCCGATACGCAGTATTTT	CASSQDVPLGRAGGPDTQYF
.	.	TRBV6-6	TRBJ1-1	TGTGCCAGCAGCCCAGGGATAAACACTGAAGCTTTCTTT	CASSPGINTEAFF
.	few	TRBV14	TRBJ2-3	TGTGCCAGCAGCCAAGTCTCAGATACGCAGTATTTT	CASSQVSDTQYF
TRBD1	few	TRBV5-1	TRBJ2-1	TGCGCCAGCAGCTTGTTCGCCGGGACAGGGGGCACTGAGCAGTTCTTC	CASSLFAGTGGTEQFF
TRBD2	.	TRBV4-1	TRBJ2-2	TGCGCCAGCAGCCAGGGTCTAGCGGGGGGACCGAACACCGGGGAGCTGTTTTTT	CASSQGLAGGPNTGELFF
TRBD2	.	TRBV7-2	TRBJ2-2	TGTGCCAGCAGCTTCAGGCGGGGGGTTACCGGGGAGCTGTTTTTT	CASSFRRGVTGELFF
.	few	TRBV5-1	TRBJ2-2	TGCGCCAGCAGCTTGCGGCGGTTGACGAACACCGGGGAGCTGTTTTTT	CASSLRRLTNTGELFF
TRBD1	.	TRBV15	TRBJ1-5	TGTGCCACCAGCAACGGACAGGGGGCCTATCAGCCCCAGCATTTT	CATSNGQGAYQPQHF
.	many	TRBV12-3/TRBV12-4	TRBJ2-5	TGTGCCAGCAGTTTAATTCCAGGGGAGACCCAGTACTTC	CASSLIPGETQYF
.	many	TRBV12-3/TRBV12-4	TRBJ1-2	TGTGCCAGCAGTTATTCAGTTTGGGGGGAGGACTATGGCTACACCTTC	CASSYSVWGEDYGYTF
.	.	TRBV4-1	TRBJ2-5	TGCGCCAGCAGCCAAGTGGGGGCGACCCAGTACTTC	CASSQVGATQYF
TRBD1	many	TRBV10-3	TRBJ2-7	TGTGCCATCAGTGCCGACAGGGAGAACTACGAGCAGTACTTC	CAISADRENYEQYF
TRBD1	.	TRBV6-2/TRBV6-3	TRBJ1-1	TGTGCCAGCAGTTTGGGGACAGGGAACACTGAAGCTTTCTTT	CASSLGTGNTEAFF
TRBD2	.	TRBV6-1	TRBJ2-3	TGTGCCAGCAGTGTCCGAACTAGCGGGGGGGCTTCAGATACGCAGTATTTT	CASSVRTSGGASDTQYF
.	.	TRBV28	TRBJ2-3	TGTGCCAGCAGTTTATGGTCCCCGGTCACAGATACGCAGTATTTT	CASSLWSPVTDTQYF
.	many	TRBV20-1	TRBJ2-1	TGCAGTGCTAAGAAGGGGCGCCAAACCTACAATGAGCAGTTCTTC	CSAKKGRQTYNEQFF
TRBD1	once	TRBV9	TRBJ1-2	TGTGCCAGCAGTGTGACAGGGGGCAACTATGGCTACACCTTC	CASSVTGGNYGYTF
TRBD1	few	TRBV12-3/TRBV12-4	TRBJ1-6	TGTGCCAGCAGCAACACAGGGGGCTCACCCCTCCACTTT	CASSNTGGSPLHF
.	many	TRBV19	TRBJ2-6	TGTGCCAGTAGTATAGATGGAGCTGGGGCCAACGTCCTGACTTTC	CASSIDGAGANVLTF
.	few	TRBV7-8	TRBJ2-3	TGTGCCAGCAGCCCGACTAGTCGCCCAGATACGCAGTATTTT	CASSPTSRPDTQYF
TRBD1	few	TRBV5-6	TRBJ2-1	TGTGCCAGCAGCTTGGACAGGGGGAAGTCCTACAATGAGCAGTTCTTC	CASSLDRGKSYNEQFF
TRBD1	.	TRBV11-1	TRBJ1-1	TGTGCCAGCAGCTTACGACAGGGGGCTACTGAAGCTTTCTTT	CASSLRQGATEAFF
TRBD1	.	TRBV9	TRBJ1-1	TGTGCCAGCAGCGCCGACGGACAGGGGTTCGCTGAAGCTTTCTTT	CASSADGQGFAEAFF